These 20 T cell receptor beta chains came from one sample sequenced in a study of T-cell reconstitution after alpha-beta-depleted transplantation in children. This sample's TCRbeta library carried unique molecular identifier barcodes. TCRdb ran MiXCR on the PCR reads and lists one entry per CDR3 protein. The sample gives roughly 500,000 distinct CDR3 sequences, approximately 30% of which show up once; approximately 2.3% is in the top ten. This specimen was PBMCs from the stem cell graft donor, taken from the stem cell graft. Receptor source: a human donor who donated a stem cell graft to a child with aplastic anemia.

J is TRBJ1-3 and V is TRBV27; 8 bases line up with TRBD1. Germline CDR1 reads MNHEY; CDR2 reads SMNVEV (reference sequence). CDR3 length: 13 residues. V lost 6 bases, J lost 9 bases, and 7 bases stayed unmatched. CDR3 in amino acids: CASRGQGVGTIYF. The DNA for the CDR3 is TGTGCCAGCAGAGGACAGGGAGTCGGCACCATATATTTT.

This clonotype has just a few counts. V is TRBV2 and J is TRBJ2-1, with 14 bases aligning to TRBD2. This CDR3 region has 16 residues. From germline, CDR1 is SNHLY and CDR2 FYNNEI. V trimming: 3 bases; J trimming: 10 bases; junction bases outside the gene matches: 8. CDR3 nucleotides: TGTGCCAGCAGTGATCGGGGACTAGCGGGAGAGGGGGAGCAGTTCTTC. It specifies CASSDRGLAGEGEQFF. Supplemented by reference TRBV2 and TRBJ2-1, the full variable domain reads EPEVTQTPSHQVTQMGQEVILRCVPISNHLYFYWYRQILGQKVEFLVSFYNNEISEKSEIFDDQFSVERPDGSNFTLKIRSTKLEDSAMYFCASSDRGLAGEGEQFFGPGTRLTVL.

This clonotype is a singleton in its sample. The V and J genes are TRBV10-3 and TRBJ2-2; D is possibly TRBD1 (6 bases). The CDR3 spans 16 residues. Germline CDR1 is ENHRY and CDR2 is SYGVKD. V was shortened by 3 bases and J by 3 bases, with 14 bases between the two germline ends. Here the CDR3 DNA reads TGTGCCATCAGTGATATCCGGGCAGGGGACACCGGGGAGCTGTTTTTT. This gives the protein CAISDIRAGDTGELFF.

A few counts support this clonotype. The chain carries TRBV11-2 and TRBJ2-1; no firm D call. Trimming pared 1 base from V and 5 bases from J, leaving 12 bases between. Germline V gene lookup returns CDR1 SGHAT and CDR2 FQNNGV. The CDR3 is 15 residues long. Here the CDR3 DNA reads TGTGCCAGCAGCTTAGTTAACAGAGTGGACAATGAGCAGTTCTTC. Translated, it gives CASSLVNRVDNEQFF.

This chain joins TRBV5-1 and TRBJ2-6; D might be TRBD1 (6 bases). V gave up 3 bases and J gave up 0 bases, with 13 bases separating them. The CDR3 is 17 residues long. The germline CDR1 and CDR2 sequences are SGHRS and YFSETQ. The CDR3 is CASSWDIPFSGANVLTF. In DNA, the CDR3 is TGCGCCAGCAGCTGGGACATTCCCTTCTCTGGGGCCAACGTCCTGACTTTC.

The chain links TRBV20-1 to TRBJ2-3; weak D call: TRBD2 (5 bases). CDR1 is DFQATT, CDR2 SNEGSKA, per germline (reference sequence). Trimming removed 0 bases from V and 14 bases from J, with 18 bases in between. The CDR3 is made up of 13 amino acids. As DNA, the CDR3 is TGCAGTGCTAGAGATAGGGTGACCCTAGGAGGGTATTTT. It specifies CSARDRVTLGGYF.

This chain joins TRBV10-3 and TRBJ2-7; tentative D call: TRBD2 (5 bases). V lost 6 bases and J 2 bases, leaving 8 bases between the germline ends. The CDR3 runs 12 residues. Germline-derived CDR1 and CDR2 are ENHRY and SYGVKD. The CDR3 nucleotides are TGTGCCATCAGCCGGGAAGCCTACGAGCAGTACTTC. Protein sequence: CAISREAYEQYF.

This clonotype was counted between two and nine times. V is TRBV6-1 and J is TRBJ1-1; perhaps TRBD1 as D (6 bases). The V end was cut by 0 bases, the J end by 6 bases, with 11 bases between. In germline, CDR1 is MNHNS, CDR2 SASEGT. CDR3 length: 14 residues. CDR3 nucleotides: TGTGCCAGCAGTGAAGCTGTCCCAGGGGCTGAAGCTTTCTTT. It codes for CASSEAVPGAEAFF.

The chain combines TRBV19 with TRBJ2-1; possibly TRBD1 for D (6 bases). This CDR3 contains 16 residues. Germline CDR1 and CDR2: LNHDA and SQIVND (reference sequence). V lost 5 bases, J lost 2 bases, and 16 bases lay in between. The CDR3 loop reads CASSSSETGAYNEQFF. The CDR3 bases are TGTGCCAGTAGTTCCTCCGAGACAGGAGCCTACAATGAGCAGTTCTTC.

The chain links TRBV6-2 or TRBV6-3 to TRBJ2-5; unclear D gene. This CDR3 comprises 16 residues. The germline gives CDR1 MNHEY, CDR2 SVGEGT. Deletions cut 6 bases from V and 0 bases from J, with 17 bases between. CDR3 in amino acids: CASSHQSWDYQETQYF. CDR3 nucleotide sequence: TGTGCCAGCAGCCATCAGTCTTGGGATTACCAAGAGACCCAGTACTTC.

In its sample, this clonotype was seen a few times. This chain uses TRBV20-1 with TRBJ2-7; the match to TRBD2 covers 8 bases. The CDR3 length is 13 residues. J was trimmed by 2 bases and V by 1 base; bases with no gene match: 1. Germline CDR1 reads DFQATT; CDR2 reads SNEGSKA (reference sequence). The CDR3 is CSARGTSTYEQYF. The CDR3 DNA sequence: TGCAGTGCTAGAGGGACTAGCACCTACGAGCAGTACTTC.

This chain connects TRBV20-1 to TRBJ2-3, with a possible D match to TRBD2 (5 bases). The ends were cut back, 3 bases at V and 4 bases at J, with 14 bases in the middle. This CDR3 has 14 amino acids. Per the germline V gene, CDR1 is DFQATT and CDR2 is SNEGSKA (reference sequence). This chain's CDR3 is CSARFPSRSDTQYF. In DNA form, the CDR3 reads TGCAGTGCTAGGTTCCCTAGCCGTTCAGATACGCAGTATTTT.

The chain links TRBV10-2 to TRBJ1-5, with D hard to call. Germline V gene sequence: CDR1 WSHSY, CDR2 SAAADI. V lost 5 bases and J lost 4, with 12 bases in between. CDR3 length: 14 amino acids. The CDR3 coding sequence is TGCGCCAGCAGTCCTGGGGTCCCGAATCAGCCCCAGCATTTT. This codes for CASSPGVPNQPQHF.

This clonotype showed up just a few times. This chain links TRBV12-3 or TRBV12-4 with TRBJ2-4; the match to TRBD2 covers 7 bases. The CDR3 is 16 residues long. The J segment lost 8 bases and the V segment lost 2 bases, leaving 12 bases of the junction unmatched. CDR3 protein: CASSLHLSWGGDIQYF. Here the CDR3 DNA reads TGTGCCAGCAGTTTACACCTTAGCTGGGGGGGGGACATTCAGTACTTC.

The chain links TRBV20-1 to TRBJ1-1; D not resolved. The CDR3 is 14 residues long. V dropped 6 bases and J dropped 6 bases, with 20 bases sitting between them. Germline CDR1 is DFQATT and CDR2 is SNEGSKA (reference sequence). The CDR3 nucleotides read TGCAGTGCCCCCTCGGGAGGCACTCTGGCTGAAGCTTTCTTT. Protein sequence: CSAPSGGTLAEAFF.

The V call is TRBV19, the J call TRBJ2-7, with D possibly TRBD2 on 5 matching bases. The CDR3 sequence is 14 residues long. V lost 1 base and J 6 bases, leaving 13 bases between the germline ends. Germline CDR1 LNHDA, CDR2 SQIVND (reference sequence). The CDR3 here is CASSIVPGIPEQYF. As DNA, the CDR3 is TGTGCCAGTAGTATAGTACCGGGAATACCCGAGCAGTACTTC.

In this sample, this clonotype turned up a few times. The V and J genes are TRBV7-2 and TRBJ2-3, with TRBD2 identical over 7 bases. CDR3 length equals 16 residues. The trim removed 5 bases at V and 6 bases at J, leaving 14 bases unmatched. Germline CDR1 and CDR2: SGHTA and FQGNSA. As DNA, the CDR3 is TGTGCCAGCAGCGGAAATAGCGGGCCCTCGGGGGATACGCAGTATTTT. Its translation is CASSGNSGPSGDTQYF. The variable domain in full, completed from reference TRBV7-2 and TRBJ2-3, reads GAGVSQSPSNKVTEKGKDVELRCDPISGHTALYWYRQSLGQGLEFLIYFQGNSAPDKSGLPSDRFSAERTGGSVSTLTIQRTQQEDSAVYLCASSGNSGPSGDTQYFGPGTRLTVL.

This sequence joins TRBV5-1 and TRBJ2-1; 12 bases map to TRBD1. CDR3 length equals 14 residues. Germline V gives CDR1 SGHRS, CDR2 YFSETQ. Losses at the gene ends were 4 bases for V and 9 bases for J; bases not matched to a gene: 5. The CDR3 bases are TGCGCCAGCAGCCAGGGGACAGGGGGCGGTGAGCAGTTCTTC. The encoded protein is CASSQGTGGGEQFF. Based on the CDR3 plus reference TRBV5-1 and TRBJ2-1, the full variable domain is KAGVTQTPRYLIKTRGQQVTLSCSPISGHRSVSWYQQTPGQGLQFLFEYFSETQRNKGNFPGRFSGRQFSNSRSEMNVSTLELGDSALYLCASSQGTGGGEQFFGPGTRLTVL.

This clonotype was counted only a few times. CDR3: CSALYQGNQPQHF. The CDR3 DNA reads as TGCAGTGCCCTGTATCAGGGCAATCAGCCCCAGCATTTT. V usage is TRBV20-1 and J usage is TRBJ1-5; no reliable D call. Trimming pared 6 bases from V and 2 bases from J, leaving 11 bases between. Germline-derived CDR1 and CDR2 are DFQATT and SNEGSKA (reference sequence). The CDR3 is 13 amino acids.

The rearrangement uses TRBV19 and TRBJ1-5, with TRBD1 matching 12 bases. The V segment lost 4 bases and the J segment 6 bases; nucleotides outside the gene matches: 13. The CDR3 is 18 residues long. Germline lookup yields CDR1 LNHDA and CDR2 SQIVND (reference sequence). As DNA, the CDR3 is TGTGCCAGTAGTACACTAAACTTGGGACAGGGGGCCTTTCAGCCCCAGCATTTT. Its protein product is CASSTLNLGQGAFQPQHF.